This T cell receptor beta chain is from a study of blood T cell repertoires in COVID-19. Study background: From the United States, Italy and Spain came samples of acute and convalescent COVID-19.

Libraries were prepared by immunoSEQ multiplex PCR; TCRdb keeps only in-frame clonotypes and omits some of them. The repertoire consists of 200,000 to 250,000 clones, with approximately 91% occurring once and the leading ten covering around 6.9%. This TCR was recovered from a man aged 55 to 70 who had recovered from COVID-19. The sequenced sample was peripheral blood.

Here the CDR3 DNA reads TGTGCCAGCAGCTTAGTAGACAGGGGGACAGATACGCAGTATTTT. Its protein is CASSLVDRGTDTQYF. The chain employs TRBV11-2 and TRBJ2-3, with 9 bases identical to TRBD1. The germline CDR1 and CDR2 sequences are SGHAT and FQNNGV. The CDR3 has 15 residues. J gave up 3 bases and V 1 base, and 2 bases lay outside the gene matches.